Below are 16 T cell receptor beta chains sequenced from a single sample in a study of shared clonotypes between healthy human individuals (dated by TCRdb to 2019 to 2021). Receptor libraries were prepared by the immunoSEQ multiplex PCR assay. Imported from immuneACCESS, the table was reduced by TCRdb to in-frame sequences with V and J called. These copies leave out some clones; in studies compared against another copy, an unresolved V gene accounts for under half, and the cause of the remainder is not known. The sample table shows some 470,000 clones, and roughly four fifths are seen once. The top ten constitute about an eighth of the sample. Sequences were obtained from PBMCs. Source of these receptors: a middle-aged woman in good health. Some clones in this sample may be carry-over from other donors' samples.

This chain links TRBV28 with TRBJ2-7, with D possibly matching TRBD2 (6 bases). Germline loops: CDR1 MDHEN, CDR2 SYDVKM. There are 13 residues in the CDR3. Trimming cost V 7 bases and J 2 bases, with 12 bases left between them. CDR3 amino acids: CASTSGGPYEQYF. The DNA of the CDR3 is TGTGCCAGCACAAGCGGAGGGCCCTACGAGCAGTACTTC.

CDR3 amino acids: CASSFCGSTDTQYF. The CDR3 nucleotides read TGTGCCAGCAGCTTCTGCGGGAGCACAGATACGCAGTATTTT. The chain joins TRBV11-3 to TRBJ2-3; TRBD2 might be the D (5 bases). The V end lost 3 bases, the J end lost 0 bases, and 7 bases lay between the germline ends. In germline, CDR1 is SGHNT, CDR2 YENEEA. This CDR3 is built from 14 residues.

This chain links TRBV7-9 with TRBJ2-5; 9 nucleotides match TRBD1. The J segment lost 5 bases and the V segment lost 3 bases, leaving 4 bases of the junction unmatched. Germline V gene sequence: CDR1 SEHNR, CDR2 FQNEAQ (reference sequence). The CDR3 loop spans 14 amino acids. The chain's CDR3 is CASSFRDRDETQYF. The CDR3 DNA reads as TGTGCCAGCAGCTTCCGGGACAGGGACGAGACCCAGTACTTC.

CDR3 bases: TGTGCCAGCAGCCAAAATTTACTAGACATCGAGCAGTACTTC. Protein sequence: CASSQNLLDIEQYF. The chain combines TRBV14 with TRBJ2-7; maybe TRBD2 (5 bases). Germline V CDR1 and CDR2: SGHDN, FVKESK. V was trimmed by 2 bases and J by 6 bases, leaving 14 bases between them. The CDR3 consists of 14 residues.

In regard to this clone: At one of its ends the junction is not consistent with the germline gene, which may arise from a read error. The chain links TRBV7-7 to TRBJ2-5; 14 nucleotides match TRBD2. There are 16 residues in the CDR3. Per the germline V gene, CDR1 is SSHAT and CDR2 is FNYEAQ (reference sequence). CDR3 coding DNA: TGTGCTAGCAGTTTGGGGGGGACTAGCGGGAGTGAGACCCAGTACTTC. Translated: CASSLGGTSGSETQYF.

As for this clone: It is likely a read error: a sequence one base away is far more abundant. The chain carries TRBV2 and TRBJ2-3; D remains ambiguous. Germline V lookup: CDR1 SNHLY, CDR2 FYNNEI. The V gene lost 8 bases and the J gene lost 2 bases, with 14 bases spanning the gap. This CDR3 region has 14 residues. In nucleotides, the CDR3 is TGTGCCAGCCGCGGCAGCCTCTACACAGATACGCAGTATTTT. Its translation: CASRGSLYTDTQYF.

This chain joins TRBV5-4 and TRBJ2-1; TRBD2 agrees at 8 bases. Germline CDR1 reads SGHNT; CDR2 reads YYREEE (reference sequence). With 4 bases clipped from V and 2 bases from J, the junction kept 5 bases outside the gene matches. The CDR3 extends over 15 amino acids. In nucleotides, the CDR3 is TGTGCCAGCAGCCCAACTAGCGGCGCCTACAATGAGCAGTTCTTC. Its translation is CASSPTSGAYNEQFF.

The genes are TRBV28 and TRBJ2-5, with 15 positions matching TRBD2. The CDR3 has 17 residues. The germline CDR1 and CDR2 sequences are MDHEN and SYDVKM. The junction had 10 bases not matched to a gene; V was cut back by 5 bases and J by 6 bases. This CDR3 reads CASSLPGLAGGGKTQYF. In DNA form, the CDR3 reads TGTGCCAGCAGTCTACCGGGACTAGCGGGAGGAGGAAAGACCCAGTACTTC.

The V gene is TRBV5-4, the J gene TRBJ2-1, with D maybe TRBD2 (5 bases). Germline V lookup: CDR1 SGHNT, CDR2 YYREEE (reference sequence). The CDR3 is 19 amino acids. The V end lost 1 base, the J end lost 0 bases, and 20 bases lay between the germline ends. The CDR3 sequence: CASSLTHIASLSSYNEQFF. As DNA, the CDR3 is TGTGCCAGCAGCTTGACCCATATAGCGTCCCTAAGCTCCTACAATGAGCAGTTCTTC.

CDR3 bases: TGTGCCAGCACCTACTACGAGCAGTACTTC. It specifies CASTYYEQYF. The rearrangement links TRBV28 to TRBJ2-7; no clear D gene. The CDR3 extends over 10 amino acids. Germline loops: CDR1 MDHEN, CDR2 SYDVKM. V was trimmed by 7 bases and J by 3 bases, leaving 4 bases between them.

The CDR3 coding sequence is TGTGCCAGCAGTCCCCCCCTAGGGACAGGGGGCAAGCCCCAGTACTTC. It is translated as CASSPPLGTGGKPQYF. V is TRBV27 and J is TRBJ2-5; 12 nucleotides align to TRBD1. V lost 5 bases to trimming and J lost 9 bases; unmatched junction nucleotides: 13. Germline V gene lookup returns CDR1 MNHEY and CDR2 SMNVEV (reference sequence). The CDR3 consists of 16 residues.

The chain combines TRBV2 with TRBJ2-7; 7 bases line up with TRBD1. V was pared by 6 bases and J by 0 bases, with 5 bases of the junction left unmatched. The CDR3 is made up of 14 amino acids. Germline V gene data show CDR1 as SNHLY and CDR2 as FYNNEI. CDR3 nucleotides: TGTGCCAGCAGCCAACAGGGGAGCTCCTACGAGCAGTACTTC. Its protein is CASSQQGSSYEQYF.

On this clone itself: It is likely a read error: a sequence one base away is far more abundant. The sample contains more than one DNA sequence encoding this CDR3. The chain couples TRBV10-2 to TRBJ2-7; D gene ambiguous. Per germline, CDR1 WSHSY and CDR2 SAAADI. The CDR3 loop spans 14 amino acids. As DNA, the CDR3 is TGCGCCAGCAGTGAACGAGGATCGGGCTACGAACAGTACTTC. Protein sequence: CASSERGSGYEQYF.

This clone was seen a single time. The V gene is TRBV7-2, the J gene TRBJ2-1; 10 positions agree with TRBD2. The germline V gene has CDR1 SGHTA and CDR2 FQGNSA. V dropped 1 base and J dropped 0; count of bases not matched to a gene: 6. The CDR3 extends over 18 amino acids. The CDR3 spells CASSLVLAGPSSYNEQFF. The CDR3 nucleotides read TGTGCCAGCAGCTTAGTACTAGCGGGACCTAGCTCCTACAATGAGCAGTTCTTC.

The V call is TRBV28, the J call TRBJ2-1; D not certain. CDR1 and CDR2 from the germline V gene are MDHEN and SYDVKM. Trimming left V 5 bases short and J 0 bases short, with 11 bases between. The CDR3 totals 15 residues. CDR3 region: CASSLKRFSYNEQFF. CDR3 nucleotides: TGTGCCAGCAGTCTAAAGCGATTCTCCTACAATGAGCAGTTCTTC.

In DNA form, the CDR3 reads TGTGCCAGCAGCCAAGCCCTTGGGGGGGCAGCTGAAGCTTTCTTT. This codes for CASSQALGGAAEAFF. The gene calls are TRBV14 and TRBJ1-1; maybe TRBD1 (6 bases). Trimming cost V 1 base and J 6 bases, with 15 bases left between them. The CDR3 loop spans 15 amino acids. Germline V lookup: CDR1 SGHDN, CDR2 FVKESK.